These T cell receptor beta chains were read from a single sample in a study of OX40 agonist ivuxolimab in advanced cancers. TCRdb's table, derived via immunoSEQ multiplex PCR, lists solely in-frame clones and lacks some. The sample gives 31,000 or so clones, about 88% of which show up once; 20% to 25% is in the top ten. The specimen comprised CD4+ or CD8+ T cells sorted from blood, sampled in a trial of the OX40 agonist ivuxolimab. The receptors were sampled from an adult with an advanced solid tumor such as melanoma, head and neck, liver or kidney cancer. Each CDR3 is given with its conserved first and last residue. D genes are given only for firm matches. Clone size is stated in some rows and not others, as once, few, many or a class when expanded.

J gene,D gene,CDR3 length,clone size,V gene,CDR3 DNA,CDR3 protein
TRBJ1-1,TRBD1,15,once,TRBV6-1,TGTGCCAGCAGTGAAGGTCTGACAGGGAGGTCTGAAGCTTTCTTT,CASSEGLTGRSEAFF
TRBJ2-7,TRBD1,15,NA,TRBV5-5,TGTGCCAGCAGCTTGCTAACAGGGGTGACCTACGAGCAGTACTTC,CASSLLTGVTYEQYF
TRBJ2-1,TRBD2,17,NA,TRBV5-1,TGCGCCAGCAGCTTGGCTAGCGGGAAATACTCCTACAATGAGCAGTTCTTC,CASSLASGKYSYNEQFF
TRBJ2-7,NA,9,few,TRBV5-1,TGCGCCAGCTCCCACGAGCAGTACTTC,CASSHEQYF
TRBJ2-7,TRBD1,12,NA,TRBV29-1,TGCAGCGTCGGGACAGGGGCCTACGAGCAGTACTTC,CSVGTGAYEQYF
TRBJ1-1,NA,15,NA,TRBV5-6,TGTGCCAGCAGCTCTCCGGGCGGGGGCATCACTGAAGCTTTCTTT,CASSSPGGGITEAFF
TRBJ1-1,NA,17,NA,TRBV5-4,TGTGCCAGCAGCTATACGGGTTCGCCCGCTCTGGGCACTGAAGCTTTCTTT,CASSYTGSPALGTEAFF
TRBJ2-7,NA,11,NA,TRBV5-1,TGCGCCAGCAGAGGACGGTCCGAGCAGTACTTC,CASRGRSEQYF
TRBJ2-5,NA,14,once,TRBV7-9,TGTGCCAGCAGCCGGGCAGGGGGGCAAGAGACCCAGTACTTC,CASSRAGGQETQYF
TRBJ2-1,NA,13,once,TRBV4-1,TGCGCCAGCAGCCAAGACACCTACAATGAGCAGTTCTTC,CASSQDTYNEQFF
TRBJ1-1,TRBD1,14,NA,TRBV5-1,TGCGCCAGCAGCTCGGACAGGGAGATAGCTGAAGCTTTCTTT,CASSSDREIAEAFF
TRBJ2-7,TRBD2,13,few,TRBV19,TGTGCCAGTAGTTCGGGACTAAACTACGAGCAGTACTTC,CASSSGLNYEQYF
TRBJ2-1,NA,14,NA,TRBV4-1,TGCGCCAGCAGCCCCCCGCCCTCCTACAATGAGCAGTTCTTC,CASSPPPSYNEQFF
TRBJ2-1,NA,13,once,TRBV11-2,TGTGCCAGCAGCTTAGATCAGGTCAATGAGCAGTTCTTC,CASSLDQVNEQFF
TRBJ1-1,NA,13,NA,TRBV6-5,TGTGCCAGCAGTTACTCGATATCGGGGTTAGCTTTCTTT,CASSYSISGLAFF
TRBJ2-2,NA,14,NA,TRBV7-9,TGTGCCAGCAGCCAGGGCAGGTCCACCGGGGAGCTGTTTTTT,CASSQGRSTGELFF
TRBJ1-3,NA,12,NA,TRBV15,TGTGCCACCAGGGGGTTTAGAAACACCATATATTTT,CATRGFRNTIYF
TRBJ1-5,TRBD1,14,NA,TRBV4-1,TGTGCCAGCAGCCCGCGGACAGGGGGACAGCCCCAGCATTTT,CASSPRTGGQPQHF
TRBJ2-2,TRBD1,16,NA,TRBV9,TGTGCCAGCAGCCCCCCAGGGACAGGGGGCGCCGGGGAGCTGTTTTTT,CASSPPGTGGAGELFF
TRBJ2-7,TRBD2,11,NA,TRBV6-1,TGTGCCAGCATCCGGGGGGGTGAGCAGTACTTC,CASIRGGEQYF
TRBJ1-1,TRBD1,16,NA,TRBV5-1,TGCGCCAGCAGCTTCCGACAGGGGGCGCGTGGCACTGAAGCTTTCTTT,CASSFRQGARGTEAFF
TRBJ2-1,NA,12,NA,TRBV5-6,TGTGCCAGCAGTCAACAGGGAAATGAGCAGTTCTTC,CASSQQGNEQFF
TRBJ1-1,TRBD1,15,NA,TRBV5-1,TGCGCCAGCAGCTTGGGTTCAGGGGGATGGACTGAAGCTTTCTTT,CASSLGSGGWTEAFF
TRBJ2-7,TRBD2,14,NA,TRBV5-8,TGTGCCAGCAGGTTAGCGGGGAGCTCCTACGAGCAGTACTTC,CASRLAGSSYEQYF
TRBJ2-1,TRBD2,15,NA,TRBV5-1,TGCGCCAGCAGCTTCGAGGGACTACAAAACAATGAGCAGTTCTTC,CASSFEGLQNNEQFF
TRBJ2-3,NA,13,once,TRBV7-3,TGTGCCAGCAGCTTAACAAGGGGGGATACGCAGTATTTT,CASSLTRGDTQYF
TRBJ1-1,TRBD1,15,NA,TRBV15,TGTGCCACCAGCCTCCGACAGGGGACAGGGACTGAAGCTTTCTTT,CATSLRQGTGTEAFF
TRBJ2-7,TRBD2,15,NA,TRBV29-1,TGCAGCGTTAGGTCTAGCGGGAGTATGACCTACGAGCAGTACTTC,CSVRSSGSMTYEQYF
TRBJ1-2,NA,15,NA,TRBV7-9,TGTGCCAGCAGCTTTCCTTGGGGGGGTCCCTATGGCTACACCTTC,CASSFPWGGPYGYTF
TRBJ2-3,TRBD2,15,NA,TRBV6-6,TGTGCCAGCAGTTACTCCGCGGGGGTGACAAATACGCAGTATTTT,CASSYSAGVTNTQYF
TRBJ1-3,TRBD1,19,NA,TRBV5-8,TGTGCCAGCAGCTTGGATTATCCGGGGACAGGGAGCTCTGGAAACACCATATATTTT,CASSLDYPGTGSSGNTIYF
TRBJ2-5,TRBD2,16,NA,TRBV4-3,TGCGCCAGCAGCCAGGGGGGGGGACGGCAGCAAGAGACCCAGTACTTC,CASSQGGGRQQETQYF
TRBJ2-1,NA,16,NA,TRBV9,TGTGCCAGCAGCGCCGGGGGCGGTGGCTCCTACAATGAGCAGTTCTTC,CASSAGGGGSYNEQFF
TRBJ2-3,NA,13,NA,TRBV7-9,TGTGCCAGCAGCTCGACAGTCAGGGATACGCAGTATTTT,CASSSTVRDTQYF
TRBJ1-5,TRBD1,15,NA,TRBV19,TGTGCCAGTAGTCCCTTCGGACAGGGTCATCAGCCCCAGCATTTT,CASSPFGQGHQPQHF
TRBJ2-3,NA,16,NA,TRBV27,TGTGCCAGCAGTTTAGGAGGGGGGGCTAATACAGATACGCAGTATTTT,CASSLGGGANTDTQYF
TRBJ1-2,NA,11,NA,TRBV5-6,TGTGCCAGCAGCTTTGTGGAAGGCTACACCTTC,CASSFVEGYTF
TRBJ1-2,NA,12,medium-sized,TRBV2,TGTGCCAGCTTGGGGGCTAACTATGGCTACACCTTC,CASLGANYGYTF
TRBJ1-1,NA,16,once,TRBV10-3,TGTGCCATCAGTCCCGCACACAGGGTGAAGGACACTGAAGCTTTCTTT,CAISPAHRVKDTEAFF
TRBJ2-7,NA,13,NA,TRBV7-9,TGTGCCAGCACTAGATCCTTGGGCTACGAGCAGTACTTC,CASTRSLGYEQYF
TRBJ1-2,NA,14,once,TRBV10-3,TGTGCCATCAGTGAGTCGGCAGGGAACTATGGCTACACCTTC,CAISESAGNYGYTF
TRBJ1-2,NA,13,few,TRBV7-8,TGTGCCAGCAGCTTAGCGCCTCCCTATGGCTACACCTTC,CASSLAPPYGYTF
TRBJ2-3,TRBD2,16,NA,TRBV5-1,TGCGCCAGCAGCTTGGTAGGGCGGGGGGCCACAGATACGCAGTATTTT,CASSLVGRGATDTQYF
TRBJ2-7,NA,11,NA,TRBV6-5,TGTGCCAGCAGTTACACGGGTGAGCAGTACTTC,CASSYTGEQYF
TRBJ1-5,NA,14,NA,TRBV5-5,TGTGCCAGCAGCCGGGGCCTATTGGGACAGCCCCAGCATTTT,CASSRGLLGQPQHF
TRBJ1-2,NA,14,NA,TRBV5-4,TGTGCCAGCAGCTTGGTGCAGGGGAACTATGGCTACACCTTC,CASSLVQGNYGYTF
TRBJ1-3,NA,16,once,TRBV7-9,TGTGCCAGCAGCTTAGTTCCCCAGCGAACTGGAAACACCATATATTTT,CASSLVPQRTGNTIYF
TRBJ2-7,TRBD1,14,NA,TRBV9,TGTGCCAGCAGCGAAGGGACAGGATTCTACGAGCAGTACTTC,CASSEGTGFYEQYF
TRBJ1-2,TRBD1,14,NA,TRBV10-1,TGCGCCAGCAGTGAGGGGACAGACTACTATGGCTACACCTTC,CASSEGTDYYGYTF
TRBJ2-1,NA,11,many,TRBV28,TGTGCCAGCAAGTTTTACAATGAGCAGTTCTTC,CASKFYNEQFF
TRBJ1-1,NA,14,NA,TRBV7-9,TGTGCCAGCAGCTCGAGTCGGCAGGGCACTGAAGCTTTCTTT,CASSSSRQGTEAFF
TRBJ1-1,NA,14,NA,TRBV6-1,TGTGCCAGCACTCTCGTTGGGGGGCGGCCTGAAGCTTTCTTT,CASTLVGGRPEAFF
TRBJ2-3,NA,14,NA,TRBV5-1,TGCGCCAGCAGCTTGGAGCAGTCCTTTGATACGCAGTATTTT,CASSLEQSFDTQYF
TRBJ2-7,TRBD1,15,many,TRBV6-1,TGTGCCAGCAGTGAACTTGGACAGGGCTCCTACGAGCAGTACTTC,CASSELGQGSYEQYF
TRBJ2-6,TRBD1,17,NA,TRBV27,TGTGCCAGCAGTGGGCCGGGACAGGGGTATGGGGCCAACGTCCTGACTTTC,CASSGPGQGYGANVLTF
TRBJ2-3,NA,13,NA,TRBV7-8,TGTGCCAGCAGCTTAGTTGAGCGAGATACGCAGTATTTT,CASSLVERDTQYF
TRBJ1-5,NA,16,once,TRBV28,TGTGCCAGCAGCGAGGCGGGGGGAGGGTCTAACCAGCCCCAGCATTTT,CASSEAGGGSNQPQHF
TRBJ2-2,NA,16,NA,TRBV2,TGTGCCAGCAGTGAGGTTGCGGGGAGGAACACCGGGGAGCTGTTTTTT,CASSEVAGRNTGELFF
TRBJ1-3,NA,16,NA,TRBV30,TGTGCCTGGAGTGTCCTAACGGGCAGCTCTGGAAACACCATATATTTT,CAWSVLTGSSGNTIYF
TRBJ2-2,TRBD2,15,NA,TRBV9,TGTGCCAGCAGCGAGAGCGGGAGGGCCACCGGGGAGCTGTTTTTT,CASSESGRATGELFF